A selection of T cell receptor beta chains follows, all from one sample in a study of type 1 and type 2 diabetes patients. In TCRdb, the multiplex PCR reads were re-called with MiXCR into one record per CDR3 protein. This sample has approximately 260,000 distinct CDR3 sequences, with 45% to 60% found just once. The sequenced sample consisted of peripheral blood mononuclear cells (PBMCs). These receptors were taken from a man aged 18 to 30 with type 2 diabetes. The conserved cysteine and the conserved F or W are not part of the CDR3 here. Clone size is not always given. Where it is, it says once, few, many or a class for expanded clones.

clone size	V gene	J gene	CDR3 protein
few	TRBV4-3	TRBJ1-6	ASSQVGPNSPLH
NA	TRBV7-2	TRBJ2-3	ASSPTGTSTDTQY
NA	TRBV24-1	TRBJ1-2	ATSRSQSGGYT
NA	TRBV2	TRBJ1-2	ASSGPDNYGYT
few	TRBV28	TRBJ2-3	ASTADGADTQY
NA	TRBV5-1	TRBJ2-7	ASSPRTSGSGYEQY
few	TRBV19	TRBJ2-7	ASSSREETFYEQY
NA	TRBV28	TRBJ1-4	ASSGQIGVKEKLF
NA	TRBV2	TRBJ2-5	ASRGEAAGAGETQY
few	TRBV30	TRBJ2-6	AWSFGAGANVLT
NA	TRBV6-2/TRBV6-3	TRBJ1-1	AISEMPTEAF
few	TRBV12-3/TRBV12-4	TRBJ1-1	ASSLPPGVNTEAF
NA	TRBV12-5	TRBJ2-7	AGGQGGSNYEQY
NA	TRBV30	TRBJ2-2	AWSVYFRGGNTGELF
NA	TRBV19	TRBJ1-6	ASSIRESSYNSPLH
NA	TRBV4-2	TRBJ2-1	ASRRESGDEQF
NA	TRBV2	TRBJ2-1	ASREQGTTYNEQF
NA	TRBV6-4	TRBJ2-3	ASSEVAGGTDTQY
few	TRBV6-5	TRBJ2-2	ASRTSGTAYAVPELF
NA	TRBV5-1	TRBJ1-1	ASSSDRVAEAF
NA	TRBV20-1	TRBJ2-5	SASEVGGGTQY
NA	TRBV28	TRBJ2-7	ASSRPRTGTYEQY
few	TRBV12-3/TRBV12-4	TRBJ1-5	ASSLALRDQPQH
NA	TRBV19	TRBJ1-1	ARVRRSLMNTEAF
many	TRBV7-2	TRBJ2-5	ASRPTSFRETQY
few	TRBV24-1	TRBJ1-2	ATSRIGDGYT
NA	TRBV6-6	TRBJ2-7	ASSYALGTSGGYEQY
NA	TRBV5-1	TRBJ1-1	ASSLALWALNTEAF
NA	TRBV10-3	TRBJ2-7	AISEGRGTPYEQY
few	TRBV6-5	TRBJ1-1	ASSSPSGRGGRHTEAF
few	TRBV7-2	TRBJ1-5	ASSLVGVGYQPQH
NA	TRBV7-8	TRBJ2-7	ASSSLGVAGQGYEQY
NA	TRBV30	TRBJ2-7	AWSSGAGSYEQY
many	TRBV2	TRBJ2-5	ASKAGRNQETQY
NA	TRBV7-6	TRBJ2-5	ASSFHSRWETQY
NA	TRBV5-1	TRBJ2-5	ASSLNTAQETQY
NA	TRBV7-2	TRBJ1-2	ASSLRDGGGYT
few	TRBV29-1	TRBJ1-1	SVDGLNTEAF
NA	TRBV19	TRBJ1-2	ASSIEHRVGYT
NA	TRBV14	TRBJ1-1	ASSQANRGGAF
NA	TRBV28	TRBJ1-1	ASSPDRRSNMNTEAF